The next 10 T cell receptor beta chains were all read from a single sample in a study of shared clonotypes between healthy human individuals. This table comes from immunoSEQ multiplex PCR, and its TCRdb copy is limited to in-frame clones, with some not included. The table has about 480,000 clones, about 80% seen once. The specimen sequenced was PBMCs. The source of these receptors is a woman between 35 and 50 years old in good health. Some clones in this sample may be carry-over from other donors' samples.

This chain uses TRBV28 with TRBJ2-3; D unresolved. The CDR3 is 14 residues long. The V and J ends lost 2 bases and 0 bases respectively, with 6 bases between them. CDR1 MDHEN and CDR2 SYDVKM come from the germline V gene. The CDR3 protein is CASSLQASTDTQYF. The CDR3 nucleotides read TGTGCCAGCAGTTTACAGGCTAGCACAGATACGCAGTATTTT.

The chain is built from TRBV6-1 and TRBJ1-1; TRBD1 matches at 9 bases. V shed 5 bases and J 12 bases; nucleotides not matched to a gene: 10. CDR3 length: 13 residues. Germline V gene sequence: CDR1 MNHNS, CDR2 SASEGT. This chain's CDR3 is CASSQDRGRGTFF. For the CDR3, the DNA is TGTGCCAGCAGTCAGGACAGGGGCCGTGGGACTTTCTTT.

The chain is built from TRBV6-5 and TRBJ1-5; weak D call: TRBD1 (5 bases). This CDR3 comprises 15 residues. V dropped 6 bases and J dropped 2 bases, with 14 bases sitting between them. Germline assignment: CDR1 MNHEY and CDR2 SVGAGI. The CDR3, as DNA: TGTGCCAGCAGCGTGGATGGACACGGCAATCAGCCCCAGCATTTT. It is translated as CASSVDGHGNQPQHF.

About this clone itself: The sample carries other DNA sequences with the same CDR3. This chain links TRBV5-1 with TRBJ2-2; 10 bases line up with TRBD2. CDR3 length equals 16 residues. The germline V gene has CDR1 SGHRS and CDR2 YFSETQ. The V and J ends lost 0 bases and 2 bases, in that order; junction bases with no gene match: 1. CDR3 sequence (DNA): TGCGCCAGCAGCTTGGGGACTAGCGGTAACACCGGGGAGCTGTTTTTT. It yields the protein CASSLGTSGNTGELFF.

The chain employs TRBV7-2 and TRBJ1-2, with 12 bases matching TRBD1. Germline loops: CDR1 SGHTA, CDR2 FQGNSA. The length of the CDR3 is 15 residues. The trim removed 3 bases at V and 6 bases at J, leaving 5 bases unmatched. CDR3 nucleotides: TGTGCCAGCAGCTTCGGGACAGGGGGCTTCGATGGCTACACCTTC. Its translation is CASSFGTGGFDGYTF.

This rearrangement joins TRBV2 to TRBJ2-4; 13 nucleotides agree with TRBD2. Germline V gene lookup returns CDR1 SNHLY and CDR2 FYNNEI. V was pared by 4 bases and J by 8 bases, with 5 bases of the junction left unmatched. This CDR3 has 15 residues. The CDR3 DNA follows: TGTGCCAGCAGTGGGACTAGCGGGAGTCCTTACATTCAGTACTTC. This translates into CASSGTSGSPYIQYF. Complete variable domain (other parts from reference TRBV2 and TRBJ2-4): EPEVTQTPSHQVTQMGQEVILRCVPISNHLYFYWYRQILGQKVEFLVSFYNNEISEKSEIFDDQFSVERPDGSNFTLKIRSTKLEDSAMYFCASSGTSGSPYIQYFGAGTRLSVL.

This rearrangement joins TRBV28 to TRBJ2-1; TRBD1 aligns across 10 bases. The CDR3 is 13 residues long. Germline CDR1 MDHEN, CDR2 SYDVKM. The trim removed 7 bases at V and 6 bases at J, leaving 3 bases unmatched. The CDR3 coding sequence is TGTGCCAGCACAAGGACAGGGGGCAATGAGCAGTTCTTC. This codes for CASTRTGGNEQFF.

The CDR3 spells CAISEPVSSYNEQFF. In DNA form, the CDR3 reads TGTGCCATCAGTGAGCCCGTGAGCTCCTACAATGAGCAGTTCTTC. This chain uses TRBV10-3 with TRBJ2-1; D not certain. V gave up 2 bases and J gave up 0 bases, with 8 bases separating them. CDR3 length: 15 residues. The V gene's germline CDR1 is ENHRY and CDR2 SYGVKD.

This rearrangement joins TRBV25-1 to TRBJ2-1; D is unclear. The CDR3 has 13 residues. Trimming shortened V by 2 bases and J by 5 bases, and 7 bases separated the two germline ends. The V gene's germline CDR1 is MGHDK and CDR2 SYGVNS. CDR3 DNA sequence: TGTGCCAGCAGTGAACCCGATGACAATGAGCAGTTCTTC. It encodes CASSEPDDNEQFF.

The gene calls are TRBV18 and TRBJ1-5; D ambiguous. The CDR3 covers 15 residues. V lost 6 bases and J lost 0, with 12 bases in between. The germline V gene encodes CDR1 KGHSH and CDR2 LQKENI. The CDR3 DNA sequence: TGTGCCAGCTCGTCTCGCGAGGGTAGCAATCAGCCCCAGCATTTT. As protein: CASSSREGSNQPQHF.